The clone carrying this T cell receptor (beta chain) was seen only a few times. Its antigen remains unidentified. The source of the sample is a study of CD8 T cells in ankylosing spondylitis. Quantitative 5'-RACE was performed with molecular barcodes, and it yielded the TCR beta libraries. TCRdb ran MiXCR on the 5' RACE reads and lists one entry per CDR3 protein. This table has under 850,000 distinct CDR3 sequences, about 20% appearing once. Overall study findings and caveats: Several highly homologous variants made up a TCR beta motif that seemed to typify ankylosing spondylitis blood. Clones tied to disease were said to be significantly enriched in matched ankylosing spondylitis synovial fluid. Disease-associated clones were CD8+ and fairly uncommon in peripheral blood. In reactive arthritis synovial fluid and blood, some motif variants had been reported before.

The J segment lost 3 bases and the V segment lost 4 bases, leaving 8 bases of the junction unmatched. The CDR3 runs to 15 residues. Germline values: CDR1 MNHEY, CDR2 SVGEGT. Sequenced input: blood, either unsorted or a sorted T cell fraction (not recorded which). V gene TRBV6-2 or TRBV6-3 combines with J gene TRBJ1-1; 7 positions match TRBD1. The sequence derives from a male donor with ankylosing spondylitis. The CDR3 spells CASSSGGVGDTEAFF. The CDR3 DNA reads as TGTGCCAGCAGTTCAGGGGGTGTTGGGGACACTGAAGCTTTCTTT.